This T cell receptor beta chain was sequenced in a study of blood T cells in healthy people across ages. Study-wide findings and caveats: When set beside aged donors, long-lived donors presented more naive CD4+ cells and higher diversity.

Donation came from healthy Caucasian individuals in Russia who were aged roughly 6 to 95. Every donor gave 8 to 10 milliliters of peripheral blood. RNA extraction gave at least 5 micrograms of total RNA per sample. This clonotype was observed a handful of times. The antigen is not known. It was with a sample-barcoded 5' primer and a J-beta primer mix that a second PCR of roughly 7 to 12 cycles was run. TCRdb fed the 5' RACE reads into MiXCR, producing one record per CDR3 protein. The data contain approximately 880,000 distinct CDR3 sequences, around 48% of them seen just once; the ten biggest clones take up 13%. CDR3 length equals 15 residues. V gave up 2 bases and J gave up 2 bases, with 13 bases separating them. The V gene's germline CDR1 is SGHRS and CDR2 YFSETQ.

This rearrangement joins TRBV5-1 to TRBJ2-5; D may be TRBD1 or TRBD2 (5 bases each). The receptor was derived from a man aged 30-40 years in good health. Sequenced material: blood. As DNA, the CDR3 is TGCGCCAGCAGCTTCCTTGGGACCAGACAAGAGACCCAGTACTTC. Amino acids: CASSFLGTRQETQYF.